The clone carrying this T cell receptor (beta chain) has more than one count but fewer than ten. Antigen specificity is unknown. This sample stems from a study of human T cells and chemical hapten exposure. Study at large: Alopecia universalis, totalis or areata was present in patients who were mostly female. Variability of per-sample TCR yields stemmed mainly from small differences in pooled library volume.

Study-wide points: Sensitizing with DPC caused no change in TCRs above 1 in 1000 frequency. Significantly more large CDR3 similarity clusters were formed by expanded TCRs than by controls.

TCRdb passed the RACE reads through MiXCR, listing each CDR3 protein once. The sample has roughly 38,000 distinct CDR3 sequences, roughly 12% seen once. The time point denotes: pre-sensitization, week 0. Regarding treatment: therapeutic diphenylcyclopropenone sensitization with weekly scalp DPC. Total RNA extraction was carried out from unfractionated whole blood. Germline CDR1 and CDR2: MDHEN and SYDVKM. The ends were cut back, 5 bases at V and 0 bases at J, with 5 bases in the middle. This CDR3 is built from 12 residues. The specimen was whole blood, collected in connection with sensitization to the hapten diphenylcyclopropenone (DPC). The TCR sequence derives from a woman aged 40 to 50 with alopecia areata. Some clones in this sample may be carry-over from other donors' samples. V gene TRBV28 combines with J gene TRBJ2-7, with unresolved D. CDR3 in DNA: TGTGCCAGCAGTCGAGGCTCCTACGAGCAGTACTTC. It translates to CASSRGSYEQYF.